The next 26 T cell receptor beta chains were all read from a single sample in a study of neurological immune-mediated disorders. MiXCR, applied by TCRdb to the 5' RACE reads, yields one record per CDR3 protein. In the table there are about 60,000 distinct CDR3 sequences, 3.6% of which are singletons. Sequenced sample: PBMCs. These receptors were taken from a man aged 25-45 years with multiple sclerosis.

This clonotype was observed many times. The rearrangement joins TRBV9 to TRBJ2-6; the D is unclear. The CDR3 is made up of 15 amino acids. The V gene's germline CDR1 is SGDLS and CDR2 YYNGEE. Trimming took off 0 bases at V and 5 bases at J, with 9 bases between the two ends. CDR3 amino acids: CASSVGVARANVLTF. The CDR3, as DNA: TGTGCCAGCAGCGTAGGCGTAGCTAGGGCCAACGTCCTGACTTTC.

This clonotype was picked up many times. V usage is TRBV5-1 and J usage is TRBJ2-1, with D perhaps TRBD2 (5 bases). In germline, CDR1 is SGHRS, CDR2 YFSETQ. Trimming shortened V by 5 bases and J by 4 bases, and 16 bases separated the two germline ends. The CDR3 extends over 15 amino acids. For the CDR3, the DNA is TGCGCCAGCAGTTCCCGGAGGCCCCTATACAATGAGCAGTTCTTC. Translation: CASSSRRPLYNEQFF.

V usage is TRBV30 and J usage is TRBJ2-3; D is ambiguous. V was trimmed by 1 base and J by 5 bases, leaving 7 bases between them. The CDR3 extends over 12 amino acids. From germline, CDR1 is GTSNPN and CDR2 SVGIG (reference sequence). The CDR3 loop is CAWSETGDTQYF. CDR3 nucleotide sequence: TGTGCCTGGAGTGAGACCGGAGATACGCAGTATTTT.

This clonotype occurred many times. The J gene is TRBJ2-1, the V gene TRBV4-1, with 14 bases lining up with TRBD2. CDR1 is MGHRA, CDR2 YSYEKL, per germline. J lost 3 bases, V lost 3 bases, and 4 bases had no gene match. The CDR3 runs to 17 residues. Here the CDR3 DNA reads TGCGCCAGCAGCCAGGGACTAGCGGGGGAATTCTACAATGAGCAGTTCTTC. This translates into CASSQGLAGEFYNEQFF.

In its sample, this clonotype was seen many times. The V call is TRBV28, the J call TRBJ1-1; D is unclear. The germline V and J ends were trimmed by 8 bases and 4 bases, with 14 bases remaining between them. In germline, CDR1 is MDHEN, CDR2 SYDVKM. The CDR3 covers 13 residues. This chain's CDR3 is CASFEGHLTEAFF. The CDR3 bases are TGTGCCAGCTTCGAAGGCCACCTCACTGAAGCTTTCTTT.

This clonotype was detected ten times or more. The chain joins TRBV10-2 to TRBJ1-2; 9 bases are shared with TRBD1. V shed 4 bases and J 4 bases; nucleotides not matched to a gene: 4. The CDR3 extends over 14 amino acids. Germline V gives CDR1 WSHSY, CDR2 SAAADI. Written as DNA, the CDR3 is TGCGCCAGCAGTGGAACAGGGGGCAGCTATGGCTACACCTTC. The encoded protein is CASSGTGGSYGYTF.

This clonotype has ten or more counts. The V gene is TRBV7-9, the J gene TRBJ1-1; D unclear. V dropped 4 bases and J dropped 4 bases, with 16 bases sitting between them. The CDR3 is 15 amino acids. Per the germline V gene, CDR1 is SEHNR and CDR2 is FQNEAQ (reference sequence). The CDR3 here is CASSSIGRRGTEAFF. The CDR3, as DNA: TGTGCCAGCAGCTCTATCGGGCGGCGGGGCACTGAAGCTTTCTTT.

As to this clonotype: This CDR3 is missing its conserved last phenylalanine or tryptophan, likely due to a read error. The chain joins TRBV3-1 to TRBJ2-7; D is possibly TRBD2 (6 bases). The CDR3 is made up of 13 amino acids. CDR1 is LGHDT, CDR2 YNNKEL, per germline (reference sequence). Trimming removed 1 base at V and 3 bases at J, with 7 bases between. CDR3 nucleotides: TGTGCCAGCAGCCAAGCGGGACTCTACGAGCAGTACAAC. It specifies CASSQAGLYEQYN.

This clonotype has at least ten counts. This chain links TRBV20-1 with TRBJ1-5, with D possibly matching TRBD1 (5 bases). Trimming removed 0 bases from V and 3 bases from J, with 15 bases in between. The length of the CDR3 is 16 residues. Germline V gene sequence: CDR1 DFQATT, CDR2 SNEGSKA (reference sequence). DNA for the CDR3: TGCAGTGCTAGAGATCGTGGGGGGGGAGACAATCAGCCCCAGCATTTT. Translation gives CSARDRGGGDNQPQHF.

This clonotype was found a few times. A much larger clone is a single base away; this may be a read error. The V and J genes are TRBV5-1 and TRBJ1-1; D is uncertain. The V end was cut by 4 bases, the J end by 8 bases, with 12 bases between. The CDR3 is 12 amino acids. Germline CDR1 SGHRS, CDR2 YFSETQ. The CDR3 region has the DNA TGCGCCAGCAGCCGACTGGGCGAAGAAGCTTTCTTT. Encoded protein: CASSRLGEEAFF. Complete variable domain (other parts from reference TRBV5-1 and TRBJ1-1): KAGVTQTPRYLIKTRGQQVTLSCSPISGHRSVSWYQQTPGQGLQFLFEYFSETQRNKGNFPGRFSGRQFSNSRSEMNVSTLELGDSALYLCASSRLGEEAFFGQGTRLTVV.

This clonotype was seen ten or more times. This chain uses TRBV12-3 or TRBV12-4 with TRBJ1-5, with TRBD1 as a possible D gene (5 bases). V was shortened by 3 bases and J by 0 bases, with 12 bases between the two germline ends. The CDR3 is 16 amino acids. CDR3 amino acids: CASSFSLTASNQPQHF. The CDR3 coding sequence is TGTGCCAGCAGTTTTAGCCTGACAGCTAGCAATCAGCCCCAGCATTTT.

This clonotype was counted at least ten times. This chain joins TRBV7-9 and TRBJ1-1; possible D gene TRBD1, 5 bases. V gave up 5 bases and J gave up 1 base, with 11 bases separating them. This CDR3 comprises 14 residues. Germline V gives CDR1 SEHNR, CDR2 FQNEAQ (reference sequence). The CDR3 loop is CASSAGTGNTEAFF. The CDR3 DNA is TGTGCCAGCAGCGCCGGGACGGGGAACACTGAAGCTTTCTTT. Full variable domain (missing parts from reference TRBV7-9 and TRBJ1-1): DTGVSQNPRHKITKRGQNVTFRCDPISEHNRLYWYRQTLGQGPEFLTYFQNEAQLEKSRLLSDRFSAERPKGSFSTLEIQRTEQGDSAMYLCASSAGTGNTEAFFGQGTRLTVV.

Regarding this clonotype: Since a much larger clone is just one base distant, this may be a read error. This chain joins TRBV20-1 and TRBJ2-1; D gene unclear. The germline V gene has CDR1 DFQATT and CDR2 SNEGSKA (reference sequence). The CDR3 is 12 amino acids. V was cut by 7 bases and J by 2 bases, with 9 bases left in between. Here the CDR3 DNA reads TGCAGTGTAACCGGTGCCTACAATGAGCAGTTCTTC. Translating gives CSVTGAYNEQFF.

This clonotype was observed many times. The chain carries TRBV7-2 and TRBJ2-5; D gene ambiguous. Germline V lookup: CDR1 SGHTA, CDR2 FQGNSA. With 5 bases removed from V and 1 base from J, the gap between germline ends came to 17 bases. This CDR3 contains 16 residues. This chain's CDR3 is CASSADLRGVQETQYF. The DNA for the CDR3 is TGTGCCAGCAGCGCGGACCTACGTGGGGTCCAAGAGACCCAGTACTTC.

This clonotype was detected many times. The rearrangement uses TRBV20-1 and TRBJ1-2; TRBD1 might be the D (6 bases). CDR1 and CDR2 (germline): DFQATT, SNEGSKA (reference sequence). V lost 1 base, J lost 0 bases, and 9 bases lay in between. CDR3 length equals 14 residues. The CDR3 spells CSARGQATNYGYTF. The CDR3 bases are TGCAGTGCTAGAGGACAGGCGACTAACTATGGCTACACCTTC.

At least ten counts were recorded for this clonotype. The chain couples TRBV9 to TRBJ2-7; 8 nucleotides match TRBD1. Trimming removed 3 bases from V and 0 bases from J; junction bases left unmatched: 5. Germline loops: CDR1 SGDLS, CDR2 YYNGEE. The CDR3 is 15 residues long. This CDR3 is CASSEDRAASYEQYF. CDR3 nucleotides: TGTGCCAGCAGCGAGGACAGGGCTGCCTCCTACGAGCAGTACTTC.

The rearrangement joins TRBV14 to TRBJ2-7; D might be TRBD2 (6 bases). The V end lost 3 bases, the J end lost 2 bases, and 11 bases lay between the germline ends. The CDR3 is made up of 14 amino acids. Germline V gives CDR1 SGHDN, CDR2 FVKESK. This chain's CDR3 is CASSHRLVPYEQYF. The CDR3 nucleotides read TGTGCCAGCAGCCACCGACTAGTTCCCTACGAGCAGTACTTC.

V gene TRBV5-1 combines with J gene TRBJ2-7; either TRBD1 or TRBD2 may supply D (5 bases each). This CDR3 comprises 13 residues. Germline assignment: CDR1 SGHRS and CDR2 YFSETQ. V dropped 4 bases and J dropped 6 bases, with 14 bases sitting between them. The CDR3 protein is CASSRERDGEQYF. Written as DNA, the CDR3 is TGCGCCAGCAGCCGGGAAAGGGACGGCGAGCAGTACTTC. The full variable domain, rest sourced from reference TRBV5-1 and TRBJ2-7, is KAGVTQTPRYLIKTRGQQVTLSCSPISGHRSVSWYQQTPGQGLQFLFEYFSETQRNKGNFPGRFSGRQFSNSRSEMNVSTLELGDSALYLCASSRERDGEQYFGPGTRLTVT.

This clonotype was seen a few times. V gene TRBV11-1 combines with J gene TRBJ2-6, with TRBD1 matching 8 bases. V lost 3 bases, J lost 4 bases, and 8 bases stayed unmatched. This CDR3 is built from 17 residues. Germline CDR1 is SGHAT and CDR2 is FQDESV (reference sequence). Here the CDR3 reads CASSLMDRVSGANVLTF. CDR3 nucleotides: TGTGCCAGCAGCTTGATGGACAGGGTGTCAGGGGCCAACGTCCTGACTTTC.

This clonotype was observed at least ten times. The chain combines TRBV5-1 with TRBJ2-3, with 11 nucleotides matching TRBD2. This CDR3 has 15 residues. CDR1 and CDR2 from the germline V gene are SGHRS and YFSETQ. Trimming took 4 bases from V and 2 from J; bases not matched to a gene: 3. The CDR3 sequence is CASSPGLAVTDTQYF. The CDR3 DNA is TGCGCCAGCAGCCCGGGACTAGCGGTCACAGATACGCAGTATTTT.

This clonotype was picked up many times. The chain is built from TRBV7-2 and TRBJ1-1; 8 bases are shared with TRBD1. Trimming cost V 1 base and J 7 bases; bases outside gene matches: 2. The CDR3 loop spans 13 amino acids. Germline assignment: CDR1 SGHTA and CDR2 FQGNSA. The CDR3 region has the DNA TGTGCCAGCAGCTTAGGGGGACAGGATGAAGCTTTCTTT. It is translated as CASSLGGQDEAFF.

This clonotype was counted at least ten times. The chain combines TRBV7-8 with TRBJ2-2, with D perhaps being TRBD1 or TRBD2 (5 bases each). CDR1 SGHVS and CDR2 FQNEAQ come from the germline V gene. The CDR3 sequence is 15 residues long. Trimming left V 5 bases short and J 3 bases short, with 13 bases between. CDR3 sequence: CASSVGLGDTGELFF. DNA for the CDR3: TGTGCCAGCAGCGTGGGGTTGGGGGACACCGGGGAGCTGTTTTTT.

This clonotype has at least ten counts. The CDR3 is CASSPSWTAYEQYF. CDR3 DNA sequence: TGCGCCAGCAGCCCCAGCTGGACAGCCTACGAGCAGTACTTC. The chain is built from TRBV5-1 and TRBJ2-7; TRBD1 is a possible D gene (6 bases). CDR1 and CDR2 from the germline V gene are SGHRS and YFSETQ. The CDR3 contains 14 residues. Trimming pared 4 bases from V and 2 bases from J, leaving 13 bases between.

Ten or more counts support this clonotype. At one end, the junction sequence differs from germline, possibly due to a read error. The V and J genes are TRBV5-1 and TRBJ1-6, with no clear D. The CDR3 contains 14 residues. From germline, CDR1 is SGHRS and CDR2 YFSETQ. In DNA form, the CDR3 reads TGCGCCAGCAGCTTGGGGCAGCCTAATTCACCCCTCAACTTT. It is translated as CASSLGQPNSPLNF.

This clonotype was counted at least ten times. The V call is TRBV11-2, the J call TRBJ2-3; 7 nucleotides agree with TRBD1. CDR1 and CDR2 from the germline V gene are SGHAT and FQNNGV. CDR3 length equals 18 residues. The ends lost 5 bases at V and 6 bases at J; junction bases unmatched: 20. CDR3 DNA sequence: TGTGCCAGCAGCCCGTCTCTACCGGGACAGTTGGGGTCGGATACGCAGTATTTT. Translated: CASSPSLPGQLGSDTQYF.

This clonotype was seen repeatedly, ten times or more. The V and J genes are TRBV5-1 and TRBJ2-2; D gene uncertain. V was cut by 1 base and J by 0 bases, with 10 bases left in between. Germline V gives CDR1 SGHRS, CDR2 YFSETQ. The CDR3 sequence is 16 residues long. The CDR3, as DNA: TGCGCCAGCAGCTTGTTACACAACGCGAACACCGGGGAGCTGTTTTTT. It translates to CASSLLHNANTGELFF. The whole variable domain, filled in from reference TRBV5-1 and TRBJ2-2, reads KAGVTQTPRYLIKTRGQQVTLSCSPISGHRSVSWYQQTPGQGLQFLFEYFSETQRNKGNFPGRFSGRQFSNSRSEMNVSTLELGDSALYLCASSLLHNANTGELFFGEGSRLTVL.